Below are 11 T cell receptor beta chains sequenced from a single sample in a study of T cell responses to AZD1222 COVID-19 vaccine. The table came from immunoSEQ multiplex PCR; TCRdb's copy has only in-frame clones and leaves some out. The sample has 100,000 to 150,000 clones; approximately 90% are singletons. This sample comprised peripheral blood, obtained 28 days after the second AZD1222 dose. These receptor sequences come from an adult who received the AZD1222 COVID-19 vaccine.

This clone was recorded a few times. The chain employs TRBV7-9 and TRBJ2-7; 8 nucleotides match TRBD1. The CDR3 has 15 residues. Germline V gene lookup returns CDR1 SEHNR and CDR2 FQNEAQ (reference sequence). V lost 5 bases, J lost 4 bases, and 10 bases stayed unmatched. The CDR3 sequence: CASSPRTGKGYEQYF. The CDR3 DNA follows: TGTGCCAGCAGCCCCAGGACAGGGAAGGGATACGAGCAGTACTTC.

The V call is TRBV2, the J call TRBJ1-1; D is possibly TRBD1 (6 bases). With 7 bases removed from V and 0 bases from J, the gap between germline ends came to 9 bases. Germline lookup yields CDR1 SNHLY and CDR2 FYNNEI. The CDR3 sequence is 13 residues long. The CDR3 loop is CASKGGVNTEAFF. The DNA of the CDR3 is TGTGCCAGCAAGGGGGGGGTGAACACTGAAGCTTTCTTT.

Comment on this clone: At the DNA level, this CDR3 is encoded by other sequences in the same sample as well. The chain uses TRBV5-1 and TRBJ2-7, with TRBD2 matching over 9 bases. Germline CDR1 is SGHRS and CDR2 is YFSETQ. J was trimmed by 2 bases and V by 0 bases; bases with no gene match: 0. The CDR3 contains 14 residues. Written as DNA, the CDR3 is TGCGCCAGCAGCTTGGGCGGGAGGGCCTACGAGCAGTACTTC. Its protein is CASSLGGRAYEQYF.

V gene TRBV19 combines with J gene TRBJ1-4; D is uncertain. Trimming removed 10 bases at V and 5 bases at J, with 11 bases between. This CDR3 region has 12 residues. CDR1 LNHDA and CDR2 SQIVND come from the germline V gene (reference sequence). The CDR3 sequence is CAKTHRNEKLFF. The CDR3 region has the DNA TGTGCCAAGACACACAGAAATGAAAAACTGTTTTTT.

The CDR3 sequence is CSVGAGGNQPQHF. The CDR3 DNA is TGCAGCGTCGGGGCAGGGGGCAATCAGCCCCAGCATTTT. The chain joins TRBV29-1 to TRBJ1-5; D possibly corresponds to TRBD1 (6 bases). Trimming removed 6 bases from V and 2 bases from J, with 11 bases in between. The CDR3 is 13 residues long. In germline, CDR1 is SQVTM, CDR2 ANQGSEA.

The chain uses TRBV6-5 and TRBJ2-5, with no clear D. The ends were cut back, 7 bases at V and 1 base at J, with 13 bases in the middle. Germline V CDR1 and CDR2: MNHEY, SVGAGI. CDR3 length: 14 residues. The DNA of the CDR3 is TGTGCCAGCACTACCGGGCGCATCCAAGAGACCCAGTACTTC. Its protein product is CASTTGRIQETQYF.

The chain links TRBV27 to TRBJ2-4; 8 bases align to TRBD1. The CDR3 consists of 16 residues. CDR1 and CDR2 from the germline V gene are MNHEY and SMNVEV (reference sequence). Unmatched junction bases numbered 11, after V lost 2 bases and J lost 8 bases. The DNA of the CDR3 is TGTGCCAGCAGTTTAAGTGGCGGACAGGGAAGGGACATTCAGTACTTC. This codes for CASSLSGGQGRDIQYF.

The CDR3 DNA is TGTGCCAGCAGCCAAGACCCAAAACATACCTCAAGCTATGGCTACACCTTC. It is translated as CASSQDPKHTSSYGYTF. The chain has TRBV3-1 (or the pseudogene TRBV3-2) and TRBJ1-2; D not certain. The germline V gene has CDR1 LGHDT and CDR2 YNNKEL (reference sequence). The germline V and J ends were trimmed by 0 bases and 4 bases, with 18 bases remaining between them. The CDR3 sequence is 17 residues long.

V gene TRBV27 combines with J gene TRBJ2-3; 8 nucleotides match TRBD2. The germline V gene encodes CDR1 MNHEY and CDR2 SMNVEV (reference sequence). V was clipped by 1 base and J by 5 bases; unmatched bases: 11. The CDR3 runs to 17 residues. CDR3 nucleotides: TGTGCCAGCAGTTTATTGATCAGCGGGAGCGGTGTAGATACGCAGTATTTT. This translates into CASSLLISGSGVDTQYF.

This clone was detected only a few times. The chain carries TRBV6-5 and TRBJ1-6; D is undetermined. Looked up from germline, CDR1 is MNHEY and CDR2 is SVGAGI. V was shortened by 5 bases and J by 8 bases, with 13 bases between the two germline ends. The CDR3 runs to 14 residues. The CDR3 spells CASSKPRGDSPLHF. CDR3 bases: TGTGCCAGCAGTAAACCCCGCGGAGATTCACCCCTCCACTTT.

The rearrangement joins TRBV7-2 to TRBJ2-1, with TRBD2 matching over 10 bases. The CDR3 spans 15 residues. The V and J ends lost 6 bases and 4 bases, in that order; junction bases with no gene match: 6. The germline gives CDR1 SGHTA, CDR2 FQGNSA. The CDR3 spells CASSTGTSVYNEQFF. CDR3 coding DNA: TGTGCCAGCAGTACCGGGACTAGCGTTTACAATGAGCAGTTCTTC.